A selection of T cell receptor beta chains follows, all from one sample in a study of blood T cell repertoires in COVID-19. Repertoires were generated with immunoSEQ multiplex PCR, while TCRdb's copy carries only in-frame clones and drops some. The repertoire consists of approximately 58,000 clones, with about 84% occurring once and the leading ten covering 4.7%. Sequenced sample: peripheral blood. These receptors were collected from a man aged 40-50 years with active COVID-19. CDR3s include the opening cysteine and the closing phenylalanine or tryptophan.

j_gene: TRBJ2-7; v_gene: TRBV4-1; CDR3aa: CASSQTGQLSYEQYF
j_gene: TRBJ2-1; v_gene: TRBV3-1/TRBV3-2; CDR3aa: CASSQDLSEQFF
j_gene: TRBJ1-6; v_gene: TRBV4-1; CDR3aa: CASSPGPGLTNSPLHF
j_gene: TRBJ2-7; v_gene: TRBV5-1; CDR3aa: CASSSLGGRISYEQYF
j_gene: TRBJ2-5; v_gene: TRBV28; CDR3aa: CASSLGGSQETQYF
j_gene: TRBJ2-7; v_gene: TRBV7-9; CDR3aa: CASSRPEAGASYEQYF
j_gene: TRBJ2-1; v_gene: TRBV3-1/TRBV3-2; CDR3aa: CASSLGLAGVSEQFF
j_gene: TRBJ1-1; v_gene: TRBV28; CDR3aa: CASRRGTGALNTEAFF
j_gene: TRBJ2-7; v_gene: TRBV9; CDR3aa: CASSVIGPRRVGGYEQYF
j_gene: TRBJ2-1; v_gene: TRBV11-2; CDR3aa: CASSSSGSWDEQFF
j_gene: TRBJ1-2; v_gene: TRBV19; CDR3aa: CASRASRTTGHGYTF
j_gene: TRBJ1-5; v_gene: TRBV27; CDR3aa: CASSLTGGLQPQHF
j_gene: TRBJ1-2; v_gene: TRBV28; CDR3aa: CASRTTTGINYGYTF
j_gene: TRBJ2-3; v_gene: TRBV7-2; CDR3aa: CASSLVQSDTQYF
j_gene: TRBJ2-7; v_gene: TRBV30; CDR3aa: CAWSVVGTGDEQYF
j_gene: TRBJ2-7; v_gene: TRBV5-1; CDR3aa: CASSGGEYYEQYF
j_gene: TRBJ2-2; v_gene: TRBV27; CDR3aa: CASSLVGRPPGELFF
j_gene: TRBJ1-4; v_gene: TRBV7-9; CDR3aa: CASSAPGSTNEKLFF
j_gene: TRBJ2-3; v_gene: TRBV12-5; CDR3aa: CASGFSVDTQYF
j_gene: TRBJ1-4; v_gene: TRBV28; CDR3aa: CASSSDTGWLNEKLFF
j_gene: TRBJ1-3; v_gene: TRBV6-5; CDR3aa: CASSSGRGGNTIYF
j_gene: TRBJ2-2; v_gene: TRBV11-3; CDR3aa: CASSSGGLATNTGELFF
j_gene: TRBJ2-7; v_gene: TRBV5-4; CDR3aa: CASRSTGYDYEQYF
j_gene: TRBJ2-3; v_gene: TRBV19; CDR3aa: CASIDRAADTQYF
j_gene: TRBJ2-3; v_gene: TRBV5-6; CDR3aa: CASSLRSGWGTDTQYF
j_gene: TRBJ2-3; v_gene: TRBV9; CDR3aa: CASSVFLSGSGDTQYF
j_gene: TRBJ1-4; v_gene: TRBV6-5; CDR3aa: CASRLTAGEKLFF
j_gene: TRBJ2-3; v_gene: TRBV4-1; CDR3aa: CASSQEQGRTDTQYF
j_gene: TRBJ1-2; v_gene: TRBV11-1; CDR3aa: CASSLRTAITF
j_gene: TRBJ2-5; v_gene: TRBV19; CDR3aa: CASRQSGETQYF
j_gene: TRBJ2-2; v_gene: TRBV7-3; CDR3aa: CASSLYPAGGGELFF
j_gene: TRBJ2-1; v_gene: TRBV6-5; CDR3aa: CASSYSTSGTYNEQFF
j_gene: TRBJ2-7; v_gene: TRBV5-6; CDR3aa: CASSLRIWDRGFEQYF
j_gene: TRBJ2-1; v_gene: TRBV27; CDR3aa: CASSLPRTGRGEQFF
j_gene: TRBJ1-5; v_gene: TRBV19; CDR3aa: CATWTEGESVPQHF
j_gene: TRBJ2-1; v_gene: TRBV19; CDR3aa: CASSMTSGSYNEQFF
j_gene: TRBJ2-2; v_gene: TRBV30; CDR3aa: CAWSVQREDTGELFF
j_gene: TRBJ2-7; v_gene: TRBV29-1; CDR3aa: CSVELSRWGGRRYEQYF
j_gene: TRBJ1-5; v_gene: TRBV2; CDR3aa: CASRLQGNQPQHF
j_gene: TRBJ2-7; v_gene: TRBV9; CDR3aa: CASSAHNREQYF
j_gene: TRBJ2-3; v_gene: TRBV10-1; CDR3aa: CASSVQPGQGTRNPSTDTQYF
j_gene: TRBJ2-2; v_gene: TRBV6-5; CDR3aa: CASSYSSGGKLFF
j_gene: TRBJ2-2; v_gene: TRBV15; CDR3aa: CATSRDLPSGELFF
j_gene: TRBJ2-7; v_gene: TRBV9; CDR3aa: CASSAGTGGEQYF
j_gene: TRBJ2-1; v_gene: TRBV18; CDR3aa: CASSRISSNEQFF
j_gene: TRBJ2-3; v_gene: TRBV5-1; CDR3aa: CASSLANGQGSGTQYF
j_gene: TRBJ2-5; v_gene: TRBV10-3; CDR3aa: CAISASGGEQETQYF
j_gene: TRBJ1-2; v_gene: TRBV6-1; CDR3aa: CASSELDRGLRRGYTF
j_gene: TRBJ2-7; v_gene: TRBV19; CDR3aa: CASSIAPGTYEQYF
j_gene: TRBJ2-7; v_gene: TRBV7-8; CDR3aa: CASSHRRVAYEQYF
j_gene: TRBJ2-5; v_gene: TRBV6-5; CDR3aa: CASRAGGPGGETQYF
j_gene: TRBJ1-4; v_gene: TRBV9; CDR3aa: CASSPWTGNNEKLFF
j_gene: TRBJ2-1; v_gene: TRBV24-1; CDR3aa: CATSDLAGSEQFF
j_gene: TRBJ1-1; v_gene: TRBV4-1; CDR3aa: CASSQGVGGIAFF
j_gene: TRBJ2-7; v_gene: TRBV5-4; CDR3aa: CASSNSMRETSYEQYF
j_gene: TRBJ2-1; v_gene: TRBV10-3; CDR3aa: CAISETSGHYNEQFF
j_gene: TRBJ2-3; v_gene: TRBV4-1; CDR3aa: CASSPAGRADTQYF